Below, one T cell receptor (beta chain) is given with its context. The repertoire was sequenced with immunoSEQ multiplex PCR; TCRdb's copy has only in-frame clones and lacks some. The sample includes about 330,000 clones, 87% of them seen just once. Ages ranged from roughly 18 to 100 years, with residence in around 24 US areas. Cohorts were determined from participant-reported clinical history. This specimen comes from a study of blood T cell repertoires in COVID-19. V dropped 5 bases and J dropped 2; count of bases not matched to a gene: 4. This CDR3 has 14 amino acids. Germline CDR1 MGHRA, CDR2 YSYEKL.

Sequenced material: PBMCs or T cells enriched from blood (not recorded which). The chain uses TRBV4-1 and TRBJ2-7; 9 bases are shared with TRBD1. The sequence was obtained from a woman younger than 45 who had recovered from COVID-19. This CDR3 is CASSSGQGPYEQYF. In DNA, the CDR3 is TGCGCCAGCAGCAGCGGACAGGGGCCCTACGAGCAGTACTTC.